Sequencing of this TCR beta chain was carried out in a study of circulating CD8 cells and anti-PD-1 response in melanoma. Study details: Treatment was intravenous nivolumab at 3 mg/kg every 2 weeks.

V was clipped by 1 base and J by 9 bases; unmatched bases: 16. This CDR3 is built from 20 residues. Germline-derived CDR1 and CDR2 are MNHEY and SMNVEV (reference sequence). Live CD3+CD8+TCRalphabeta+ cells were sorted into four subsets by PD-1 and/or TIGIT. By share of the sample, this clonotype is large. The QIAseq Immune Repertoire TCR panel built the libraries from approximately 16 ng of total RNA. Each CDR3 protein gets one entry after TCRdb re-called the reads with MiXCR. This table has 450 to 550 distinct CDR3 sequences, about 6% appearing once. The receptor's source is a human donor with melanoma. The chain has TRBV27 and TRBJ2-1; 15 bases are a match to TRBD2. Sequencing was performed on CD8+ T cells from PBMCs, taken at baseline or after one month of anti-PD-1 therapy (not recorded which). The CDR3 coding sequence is TGTGCCAGCAGTTTATTGGGGCCGATAACTGGACTAGCGGGAGGGATTGAGCAGTTCTTC. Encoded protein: CASSLLGPITGLAGGIEQFF.